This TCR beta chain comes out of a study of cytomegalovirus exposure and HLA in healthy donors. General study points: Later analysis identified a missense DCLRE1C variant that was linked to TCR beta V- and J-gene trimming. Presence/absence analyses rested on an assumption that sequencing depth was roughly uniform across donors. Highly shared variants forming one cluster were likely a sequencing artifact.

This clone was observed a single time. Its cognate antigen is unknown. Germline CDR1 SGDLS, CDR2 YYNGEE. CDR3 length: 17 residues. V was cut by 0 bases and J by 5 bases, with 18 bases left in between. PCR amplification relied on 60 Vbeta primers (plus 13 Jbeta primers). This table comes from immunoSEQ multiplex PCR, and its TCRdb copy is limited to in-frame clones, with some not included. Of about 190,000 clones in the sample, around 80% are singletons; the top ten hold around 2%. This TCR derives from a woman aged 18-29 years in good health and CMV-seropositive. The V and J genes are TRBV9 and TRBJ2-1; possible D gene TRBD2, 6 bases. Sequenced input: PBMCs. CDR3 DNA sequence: TGTGCCAGCAGCGTAGAGGGAAGAGCGGGCCTCAACAATGAGCAGTTCTTC. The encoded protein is CASSVEGRAGLNNEQFF.